This TCR beta chain was recovered during a study of T cells in Graves' hyperthyroidism and ophthalmopathy (dated by TCRdb to the late 2010s). Regarding the study in general: Peripheral blood samples were taken at initial diagnosis, before any treatment was given. To identify distinguishing TCR V-J signatures, a discovery cohort of 95 to 100 patients was used, comprising 43 with Graves' ophthalmopathy and around 60 with stable Graves' hyperthyroidism. Whether ophthalmopathy could be predicted prospectively was tested in an independent validation cohort made up of 18 hyperthyroidism patients plus 17 patients who later progressed to ophthalmopathy. For training and testing, the approximately 97 patients in the discovery cohort were randomly divided in a 7:3 ratio. In more than 5 Graves' hyperthyroidism patients, the study also compared T-cell repertoires from thyroid tissue with T-cell repertoires from blood. Following sampling, methimazole starting at 30 mg daily was given to hyperthyroidism patients, and high-dose intravenous methylprednisolone was given to ophthalmopathy patients. TCR Vbeta CDR3 sequencing of 135 peripheral blood samples (over 40 ophthalmopathy, around 80 hyperthyroidism and roughly 17 progressor patients) is reported in the paper.

The study at large found these results: Sample size was not statistically predetermined, and investigators were not blinded to group allocation. In validation, the model predicted progression to ophthalmopathy with over 65% sensitivity and less than 75% specificity, a median of around 6.6 months before onset. Most expanded thyroid clonotypes (frequency above 0.001) were also detected in blood, suggesting blood repertoires may reflect thyroid immune responses. A 13 V-J signature model separated ophthalmopathy from stable hyperthyroidism, with roughly 88% sensitivity and 81.08% specificity in cross-validation and 80%/75% in testing.

Taken from cysteine to phenylalanine, the CDR3 has 17 residues. CDR3 DNA only is kept here, 51 bases in frame from base 1. The germline V gene (reference sequence) yields DFQATT for CDR1 and SNEGSKA for CDR2. Ophthalmopathy patients had moderately to severely active disease, with a Clinical Activity Score of 3 or more, a NOSPECS grade of 4 or more, and a disease duration of less than 3 months. Any patient with an uncontrolled infection, another autoimmune disease, pregnancy or lactation was excluded. Diagnoses were established on the basis of clinical symptoms, serum thyroxine and TRAb, thyroid ultrasound, and orbital computed tomography. Ficoll-Paque density gradient centrifugation was used to isolate PBMCs from around 10 ml of fresh peripheral blood. Trizol reagent was used to extract total RNA, and RNA quality was then checked on an Agilent 2100 Bioanalyzer. Turning to this clonotype: It lacks a known antigen. Germline is not matched at one junction end, which may reflect a read error.

TCR beta CDR3 regions were amplified from RNA transcripts. The first round of RT-PCR for the TCR CDR3 was performed with the HTBI primer set and the Qiagen OneStep RT-PCR kit. The libraries were constructed in a second round of multiplex PCR and then size-selected and purified. Sequencing of the libraries was done on an Illumina HiSeq2000 using paired-end 100 bp reads. Under the source paper's analysis protocol: Raw data were processed with SOAPnuke, discarding reads with adapters, uncalled bases, mean Phred below 15, or no exact constant-primer or identifier match. COPE v1.2.5 was used to merge high-quality paired reads, and clonotypes were defined as unique nucleotide sequences. Clonotypes were aligned to IMGT TRBV, TRBD and TRBJ reference segments using MiTCR v1.1. The analysis was restricted to V-J combinations with a frequency above 0.0001, which together covered about 99% of the repertoires. A TCS score was defined as the ratio of F50 (clonal expansion) to E x V (chaos), with BLOSUM62-based TCRdist applied between CDR3 peptides within each V-J. Welch's t-statistics and random forest reduced around 520 V-J features to 10 to 15, which were used in a naive Bayes classifier (R e1071). Starting from the raw public reads, TCRdb applied fastp trimming at Q25, assembled clones with MiXCR and retained in-frame beta chains. Under each unique CDR3 protein, matching rows form one entry showing the most common genes and DNA. The authors' filters were not applied to this entry. The sample table shows some 490,000 distinct CDR3 sequences, and approximately 22% are seen once. The ten largest clones represent less than 65% of the sample.

The source of this sequence is a woman between 65 and 79 years old with Graves' ophthalmopathy. The rearrangement joined TRBV20-1 to TRBJ2-3, with TRBD2 tentatively as D gene (5 bases match). The source material was blood. The encoded CDR3 is CSADAIAAEEITDTQCF. Read as DNA, the sequence is TGCAGTGCCGACGCAATTGCAGCGGAAGAAATCACAGATACGCAGTGTTTT.